A single sample is the source of the 16 T cell receptor beta chains below, sequenced in a study of technical replicates of blood from a few donors. Sequencing used immunoSEQ multiplex PCR; TCRdb keeps in-frame clones, though not all of them. In the table there are about 81,000 clones, over 75% of which are singletons. Specimen: PBMCs. The receptor source for this set is a human donor in good health. Some clones in this sample may be carry-over from other donors' samples.

V usage is TRBV20-1 and J usage is TRBJ1-1; no clear D gene. The V end was cut by 6 bases, the J end by 1 base, with 3 bases between. The CDR3 is 10 residues long. The germline CDR1 and CDR2 sequences are DFQATT and SNEGSKA (reference sequence). CDR3 sequence (DNA): TGCAGTGCCCGGAACACTGAAGCTTTCTTT. This gives the protein CSARNTEAFF.

The rearrangement uses TRBV9 and TRBJ2-5, with 7 bases lining up with TRBD2. With V trimmed by 0 bases and J by 5 bases, 10 bases remained unmatched. The CDR3 length is 16 residues. The germline V gene encodes CDR1 SGDLS and CDR2 YYNGEE. CDR3 in amino acids: CASSVGAGVTQETQYF. The CDR3 DNA follows: TGTGCCAGCAGCGTAGGGGCGGGAGTGACCCAGGAGACCCAGTACTTC.

V is TRBV7-9 and J is TRBJ1-3; D ambiguous. Germline V lookup: CDR1 SEHNR, CDR2 FQNEAQ (reference sequence). The V end was cut by 6 bases, the J end by 2 bases, with 17 bases between. CDR3 length: 16 amino acids. The CDR3 reads CASSFGIGLTGNTIYF. The CDR3 bases are TGTGCCAGCAGTTTCGGGATCGGGCTGACTGGAAACACCATATATTTT.

This clone was seen once. CDR3 nucleotide sequence: TGTGCCAGCAGCCAAGAGCCTTCAGGGGCTGGAAACACCATATATTTT. Protein: CASSQEPSGAGNTIYF. The chain combines TRBV4-2 with TRBJ1-3; TRBD1 is a possible D gene (6 bases). The germline gives CDR1 LGHNA, CDR2 YNFKEQ. V lost 0 bases, J lost 2 bases, and 11 bases lay in between. This CDR3 is 16 amino acids long.

This clone has only one observation. The rearrangement joins TRBV27 to TRBJ2-3; 8 bases map to TRBD1. Per germline, CDR1 MNHEY and CDR2 SMNVEV (reference sequence). The CDR3 sequence is 16 residues long. Trimming at V came to 5 bases and at J to 2 bases, leaving 9 bases not matched to a gene. CDR3 bases: TGTGCCAGCAGTCTCCGACAGGGGTCCTTCACAGATACGCAGTATTTT. It yields the protein CASSLRQGSFTDTQYF.

The gene calls are TRBV5-8 and TRBJ2-5; 9 positions match TRBD1. With V trimmed by 2 bases and J by 2 bases, 4 bases remained unmatched. Germline CDR1 is SGHTS and CDR2 is YDEGEE. The CDR3 consists of 15 residues. Here the CDR3 DNA reads TGTGCCAGCAGCTTAGGACAGGGGAGTCAAGAGACCCAGTACTTC. Translating it yields CASSLGQGSQETQYF.

The rearrangement links TRBV7-2 to TRBJ1-3, with TRBD1 matching 7 bases. The germline gives CDR1 SGHTA, CDR2 FQGNSA. This CDR3 comprises 17 residues. V shed 1 base and J 4 bases; nucleotides not matched to a gene: 10. Here the CDR3 DNA reads TGTGCCAGCAGCTTAGAGGGGGCGGGATTACGAGGAAACACCATATATTTT. The encoded protein is CASSLEGAGLRGNTIYF.

Comment on this clone: Other DNA sequences in this sample translate to the same CDR3. The chain joins TRBV6-1 to TRBJ1-1, with D uncertain. V was shortened by 8 bases and J by 1 base, with 11 bases between the two germline ends. The germline V gene encodes CDR1 MNHNS and CDR2 SASEGT. The CDR3 totals 13 residues. The CDR3 DNA is TGTGCCAGCTCTCGAACAGCGAACACTGAAGCTTTCTTT. It translates to CASSRTANTEAFF.

The chain has TRBV2 and TRBJ2-7, with 7 bases that match TRBD1. This CDR3 comprises 13 residues. CDR1 is SNHLY, CDR2 FYNNEI, per germline. Trimming took 10 bases from V and 2 from J; bases not matched to a gene: 8. CDR3 coding DNA: TGTGCCAACAAAGGGGGCAGCGCCTACGAGCAGTACTTC. Encoded protein: CANKGGSAYEQYF.

This chain joins TRBV5-4 and TRBJ2-4; 7 positions agree with TRBD2. The CDR3 consists of 14 residues. Trimming removed 1 base from V and 5 bases from J; junction bases left unmatched: 3. Germline V CDR1 and CDR2: SGHNT, YYREEE (reference sequence). This CDR3 is CASSLRDYQNIQYF. In nucleotides, the CDR3 is TGTGCCAGCAGCTTGAGGGACTACCAAAACATTCAGTACTTC.

This sequence joins TRBV6-6 and TRBJ1-2; D gene unclear. Per germline, CDR1 MNHNY and CDR2 SVGAGI (reference sequence). The V end was cut by 2 bases, the J end by 0 bases, with 13 bases between. This CDR3 is built from 16 residues. The CDR3 region has the DNA TGTGCCAGCAGTTACGGTCCAGAGGCCTCTAACTATGGCTACACCTTC. Protein sequence: CASSYGPEASNYGYTF.

V is TRBV30 and J is TRBJ1-3, with D unclear. The CDR3 runs 14 residues. Germline CDR1 and CDR2: GTSNPN and SVGIG (reference sequence). With 4 bases removed from V and 0 bases from J, the gap between germline ends came to 10 bases. The CDR3 protein is CAWTDFSSGNTIYF. The CDR3 DNA is TGTGCCTGGACGGACTTTAGCTCTGGAAACACCATATATTTT.

This clone occurred a few times. V and J are TRBV7-6 and TRBJ1-1; 7 nucleotides line up with TRBD1. Germline V gene lookup returns CDR1 SGHVS and CDR2 FNYEAQ. V dropped 5 bases and J dropped 10; count of bases not matched to a gene: 16. This CDR3 comprises 15 residues. The CDR3 DNA follows: TGTGCCAGCAGCCCGACAGGGTCGTTCGGGGAGCGAGCTTTCTTT. It yields the protein CASSPTGSFGERAFF.

The genes are TRBV7-7 and TRBJ2-7, with D possibly matching TRBD1 (5 bases). The CDR3 length is 13 residues. Germline V gene lookup returns CDR1 SSHAT and CDR2 FNYEAQ (reference sequence). Trimming left V 5 bases short and J 3 bases short, with 11 bases between. The CDR3 loop is CASSRDRDYEQYF. CDR3 nucleotides: TGTGCCAGCAGCCGAGACAGAGACTACGAGCAGTACTTC.

V and J are TRBV4-2 and TRBJ2-5; 12 bases line up with TRBD2. The junction had 9 bases not matched to a gene; V was cut back by 1 base and J by 9 bases. CDR1 and CDR2 from the germline V gene are LGHNA and YNFKEQ. CDR3 length: 16 amino acids. The CDR3: CASSQVLAGGAEAQYF. DNA for the CDR3: TGTGCCAGCAGCCAAGTTCTAGCGGGGGGGGCGGAGGCCCAGTACTTC.

The J gene is TRBJ2-7, the V gene TRBV29-1, with TRBD2 identical over 10 bases. This CDR3 is 14 amino acids long. The germline V gene encodes CDR1 SQVTM and CDR2 ANQGSEA. J lost 5 bases, V lost 6 bases, and 10 bases had no gene match. The CDR3 is CSVGNPSGSHEQYF. The CDR3 bases are TGCAGCGTAGGGAACCCTAGCGGGAGTCACGAGCAGTACTTC.